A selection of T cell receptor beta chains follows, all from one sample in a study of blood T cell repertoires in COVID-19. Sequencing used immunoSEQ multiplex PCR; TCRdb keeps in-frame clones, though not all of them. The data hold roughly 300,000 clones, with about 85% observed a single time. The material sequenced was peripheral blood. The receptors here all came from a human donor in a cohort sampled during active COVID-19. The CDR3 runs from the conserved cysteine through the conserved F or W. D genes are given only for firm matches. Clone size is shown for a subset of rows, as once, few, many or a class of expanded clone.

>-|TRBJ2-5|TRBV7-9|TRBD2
TGTGCCAGCAGCTTAATCAGTTCGGGAGGGACAAAAGAGACCCAGTACTTC
CASSLISSGGTKETQYF
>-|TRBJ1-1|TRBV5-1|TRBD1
TGCGCCAGCAGCCGCCGACAGGGGGGAGACACTGAAGCTTTCTTT
CASSRRQGGDTEAFF
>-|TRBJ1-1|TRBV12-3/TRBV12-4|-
TGTGCCAGCAGCCAAAACAGGGTGGCTGAAGCTTTCTTT
CASSQNRVAEAFF
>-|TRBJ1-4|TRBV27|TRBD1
TGTGCCAGCAGACCAGGGACAGCGAATAATGAAAAACTGTTTTTT
CASRPGTANNEKLFF
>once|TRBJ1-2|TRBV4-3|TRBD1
TGCGCCAGCAGCCAGGTGACAGGGGGCGACTATGGCTACACCTTC
CASSQVTGGDYGYTF
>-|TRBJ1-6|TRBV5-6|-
TGTGCCAGCAGCTTGATTAGCTCCTATAATTCACCCCTCCACTTT
CASSLISSYNSPLHF
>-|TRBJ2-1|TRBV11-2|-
TGTGCCAGCAGCTTAGATGGGGGCAGACGCAATGAGCAGTTCTTC
CASSLDGGRRNEQFF
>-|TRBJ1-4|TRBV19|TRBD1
TGTGCCAGTAGTGTGGGACAGCCCGTTGGAAAACTGTTTTTT
CASSVGQPVGKLFF
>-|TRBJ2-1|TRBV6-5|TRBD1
TGTGCCAGCAGTTCCACCGGGACAGGGGGGTTTAATGAGCAGTTCTTC
CASSSTGTGGFNEQFF
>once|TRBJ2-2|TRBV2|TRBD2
TGTGCCAGCGGGGAGGGACCGCTGAACACCGGGGAGCTGTTTTTT
CASGEGPLNTGELFF
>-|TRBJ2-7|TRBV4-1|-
TGCGCCAGCAGCCAAGCGACAGGCGGCGAGCAGTACTTC
CASSQATGGEQYF
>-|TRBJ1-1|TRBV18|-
TGTGCCAGCTCACGCGGATGGACAACAGGGAACACTGAAGCTTTCTTT
CASSRGWTTGNTEAFF
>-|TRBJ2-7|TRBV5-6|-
-
CASSSQGEQYFGWREQYF
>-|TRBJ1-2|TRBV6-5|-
TGTGCCGGATCTCCGGAAGGGAGCTATGGCTACACCTTC
CAGSPEGSYGYTF
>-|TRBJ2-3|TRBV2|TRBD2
TGTGCCAGCAGTGCGACAGTTGGGGGGAGGGTCACGCAGTATTTT
CASSATVGGRVTQYF
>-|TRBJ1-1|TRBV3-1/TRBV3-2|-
TGTGCCAGCAGCCAAGATGGCAGGGGGAACACTGAAGCTTTCTTT
CASSQDGRGNTEAFF
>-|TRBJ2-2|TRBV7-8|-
TGTGCCAGCAGCTACGGAAACACGAGACAGGCGAAAGCCGGGGAGCTGTTTTTT
CASSYGNTRQAKAGELFF
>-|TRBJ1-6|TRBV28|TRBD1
TGTGCCAGCAGTGGCGAGGACAGGGCTTCCTCACCCCTCCACTTT
CASSGEDRASSPLHF
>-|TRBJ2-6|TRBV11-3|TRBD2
TGTGCCAGCAGCTTGGCTAGCGGTGCTGGGGCCAACGTCCTGACTTTC
CASSLASGAGANVLTF
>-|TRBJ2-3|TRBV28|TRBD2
TGTGCCAGCAGTATAGCGGGAGAGACAGATACGCAGTATTTT
CASSIAGETDTQYF
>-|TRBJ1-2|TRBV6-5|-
TGTGCCAGCGCCCCGCATTCGGATGGCTACACCTTC
CASAPHSDGYTF
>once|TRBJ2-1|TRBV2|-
TGTGCCAGCAGTGAACGGGGCAATGAGCAGTTCTTC
CASSERGNEQFF
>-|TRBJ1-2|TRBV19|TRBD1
TGTGCCAGTACCGACCACGACAGGGCGCGTGGCTACACCTTC
CASTDHDRARGYTF
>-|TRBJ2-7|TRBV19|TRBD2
TGTGCCAGTAAGGTAGCGGGAGCCTCCTACGAGCAGTACTTC
CASKVAGASYEQYF
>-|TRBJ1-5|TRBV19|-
TGTGCCAGTAGTATGATCCAGGGAAGGCCCCAGCATTTT
CASSMIQGRPQHF
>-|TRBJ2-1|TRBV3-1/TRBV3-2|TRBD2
TGTGCCAGCAGCCGGGGGACTAGCGGGACTTACAATGAGCAGTTCTTC
CASSRGTSGTYNEQFF
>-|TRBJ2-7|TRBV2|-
TGTGCCAGCAGTGACTCCTCACTCTCCTACGAGCAGTACTTC
CASSDSSLSYEQYF
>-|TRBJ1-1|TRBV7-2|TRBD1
TGTGCCAGCAGCTTACATAGAGGACAGGCAGAATCTAACACTGAAGCTTTCTTT
CASSLHRGQAESNTEAFF
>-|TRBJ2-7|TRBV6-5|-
TGTGCCAGCAACCCGGGACTGACGAGCTCCTACGAGCAGTACTTC
CASNPGLTSSYEQYF
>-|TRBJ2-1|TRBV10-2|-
TGCGCCAGCAGTGAGGACTTCCGCTCCTACAATGAGCAGTTCTTC
CASSEDFRSYNEQFF
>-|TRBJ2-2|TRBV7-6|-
TGTGCCAGCAGCTTAGTACAGGGGAGGAACGGGGAGCTGTTTTTT
CASSLVQGRNGELFF
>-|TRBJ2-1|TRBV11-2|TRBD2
TGTGCCAGCAGCTCCAGGACTAGCGGTTACAATGAGCAGTTCTTC
CASSSRTSGYNEQFF
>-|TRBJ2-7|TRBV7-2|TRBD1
TGTGCCAGCAGCAGAGCCGGGACAGGGGGTGAGCAGTACTTC
CASSRAGTGGEQYF
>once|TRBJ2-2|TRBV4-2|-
TGTGCCAGCAGCCAAGACTCGTACACCGGGGAGCTGTTTTTT
CASSQDSYTGELFF
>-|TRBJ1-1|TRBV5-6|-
TGTGCCAGCAGCTCCGAGGTGTGGGCTGAAGCTTTCTTT
CASSSEVWAEAFF
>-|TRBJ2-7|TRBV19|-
TGTGCCAGTAACCAAGGAGCCACCTACGAGCAGTACTTC
CASNQGATYEQYF
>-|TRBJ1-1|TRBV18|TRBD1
TGTGCCAGCTCACCAAACAGGGGGAATATGAACACTGAAGCTTTCTTT
CASSPNRGNMNTEAFF
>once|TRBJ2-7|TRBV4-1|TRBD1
TGCGCCAGCAGCCAGACCGGGACAGGGTACGAGCAGTACTTC
CASSQTGTGYEQYF
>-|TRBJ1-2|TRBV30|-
TGTGCCTGGCAGGCAGCCCCACACTATGGCTACACCTTC
CAWQAAPHYGYTF
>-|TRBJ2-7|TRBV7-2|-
TGTGCCAGCAGCTTAGCGCTGCGAGGATCCTACGAGCAGTACTTC
CASSLALRGSYEQYF
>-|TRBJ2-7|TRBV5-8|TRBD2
TGTGCCAGCCCCAATGCTATCGGGAGGGCCCTCACGAACGAGCAGTACTTC
CASPNAIGRALTNEQYF
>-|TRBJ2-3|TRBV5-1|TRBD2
TGCGCCAGCTCCCTAGCGGGGGGGTCGGATACGCAGTATTTT
CASSLAGGSDTQYF
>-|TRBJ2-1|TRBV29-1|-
TGCAGCACCAGACAGGACTCCTACAATGAGCAGTTCTTC
CSTRQDSYNEQFF
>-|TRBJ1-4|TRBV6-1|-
TGTGCCAGCAGTGGCCCTAGGAACAAGGGGGATGAAAAACTGTTTTTT
CASSGPRNKGDEKLFF
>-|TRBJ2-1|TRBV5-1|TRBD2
TGCGCCAGCAGCTTCTCCGGGACTAGCGGGTTGGTTTTCTTC
CASSFSGTSGLVFF
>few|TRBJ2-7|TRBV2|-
TGTGCCAGCAAAGGAGAATACGAGCAGTACTTC
CASKGEYEQYF
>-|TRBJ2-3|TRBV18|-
TGTGCCAGCTCAGAAGGAATAAGCGGCACAGATACGCAGTATTTT
CASSEGISGTDTQYF